The 20 T cell receptor beta chains below come from one sample, sequenced in a study of blood T cell repertoires in COVID-19. This table comes from immunoSEQ multiplex PCR, and its TCRdb copy is limited to in-frame clones, with some not included. The sample shows more than 85,000 clones, about 89% of them seen only once. Material: peripheral blood. All receptors come from a man between 60 and 75 years old with acute or convalescent COVID-19.

The chain uses TRBV10-2 and TRBJ2-7; 8 bases fit TRBD1. V was pared by 6 bases and J by 5 bases, with 0 bases of the junction left unmatched. Germline values: CDR1 WSHSY, CDR2 SAAADI. The CDR3 covers 11 residues. This CDR3 is CASRQGDEQYF. CDR3 in DNA: TGCGCCAGCAGACAGGGGGACGAGCAGTACTTC.

This clone was counted between two and nine times. The gene calls are TRBV12-3 or TRBV12-4 and TRBJ2-1; D ambiguous. The CDR3 loop spans 13 amino acids. Trimming took off 5 bases at V and 15 bases at J, with 20 bases between the two ends. The CDR3 DNA is TGTGCCAGCAGTGAACAACAGAATCCCGAGTCGTTCTTC. Its translation is CASSEQQNPESFF.

The V call is TRBV12-5, the J call TRBJ1-2, with 9 bases matching TRBD1. CDR3 size: 13 residues. From germline, CDR1 is LGHNT and CDR2 FRNRAP. The V and J ends lost 6 bases and 7 bases, in that order; junction bases with no gene match: 6. The CDR3 DNA sequence: TGTGCTAGTGGCCTAGGGGACAGGGTTGGCTACACCTTC. Encoded protein: CASGLGDRVGYTF. Filled out from reference TRBV12-5 and TRBJ1-2, the complete variable domain reads DARVTQTPRHKVTEMGQEVTMRCQPILGHNTVFWYRQTMMQGLELLAYFRNRAPLDDSGMPKDRFSAEMPDATLATLKIQPSEPRDSAVYFCASGLGDRVGYTFGSGTRLTVV.

The V gene is TRBV5-4, the J gene TRBJ1-2; D is possibly TRBD1 (6 bases). The germline V gene has CDR1 SGHNT and CDR2 YYREEE (reference sequence). V dropped 0 bases and J dropped 4 bases, with 10 bases sitting between them. CDR3 length equals 14 residues. CDR3 residues: CASSLDRDPYGYTF. The CDR3 DNA reads as TGTGCCAGCAGCTTGGACAGGGATCCCTATGGCTACACCTTC. Full variable domain (missing parts from reference TRBV5-4 and TRBJ1-2): ETGVTQSPTHLIKTRGQQVTLRCSSQSGHNTVSWYQQALGQGPQFIFQYYREEENGRGNFPPRFSGLQFPNYSSELNVNALELDDSALYLCASSLDRDPYGYTFGSGTRLTVV.

This clone was recorded many times. This rearrangement joins TRBV19 to TRBJ2-2; D is unclear. Germline loops: CDR1 LNHDA, CDR2 SQIVND (reference sequence). The CDR3 spans 12 residues. Trimming pared 8 bases from V and 4 bases from J, leaving 8 bases between. CDR3 in DNA: TGTGCCAGTCGAGGAATCACCGGGGAGCTGTTTTTT. This translates into CASRGITGELFF.

As DNA, the CDR3 is TGTGCCAGCAGCTCCCCCCGGACAGGGCGGTCGGTGTATCAGCCCCAGCATTTT. Protein sequence: CASSSPRTGRSVYQPQHF. V is TRBV7-2 and J is TRBJ1-5; 8 nucleotides agree with TRBD1. The ends lost 4 bases at V and 5 bases at J; junction bases unmatched: 16. The CDR3 extends over 18 amino acids. Germline CDR1 SGHTA, CDR2 FQGNSA.

The rearrangement joins TRBV6-5 to TRBJ2-2, with 8 bases that match TRBD1. Unmatched junction bases numbered 3, after V lost 0 bases and J lost 3 bases. CDR1 and CDR2 from the germline V gene are MNHEY and SVGAGI. CDR3 size: 16 residues. The DNA of the CDR3 is TGTGCCAGCAGTTACTCGCCGACAGGGGACACCGGGGAGCTGTTTTTT. Protein sequence: CASSYSPTGDTGELFF.

A single count supports this clone. V usage is TRBV5-1 and J usage is TRBJ1-1; 11 positions match TRBD1. Germline CDR1 SGHRS, CDR2 YFSETQ. The CDR3 contains 15 residues. The J segment lost 4 bases and the V segment lost 4 bases, leaving 6 bases of the junction unmatched. CDR3 sequence reads: CASSLRTGGGTEAFF. The CDR3 DNA reads as TGCGCCAGCAGCCTCAGGACAGGGGGCGGCACTGAAGCTTTCTTT.

The chain uses TRBV2 and TRBJ1-1, with no clear D. The CDR3 has 13 amino acids. Trimming stripped 2 bases from V and 1 base from J, with 5 bases between. Germline-derived CDR1 and CDR2 are SNHLY and FYNNEI. DNA of the CDR3: TGTGCCAGCAGTGAACTTAGGAACACTGAAGCTTTCTTT. It translates to CASSELRNTEAFF.

The V and J genes are TRBV7-9 and TRBJ1-1; D uncertain. Germline V CDR1 and CDR2: SEHNR, FQNEAQ (reference sequence). V lost 1 base to trimming and J lost 3 bases, with 9 bases between them. The CDR3 runs 14 residues. The CDR3 loop is CASSLDTSYTEAFF. CDR3 sequence (DNA): TGTGCCAGCAGCTTAGATACCAGTTACACTGAAGCTTTCTTT.

CDR3 loop: CASSGGQGSEQYF. The DNA of the CDR3 is TGTGCCAGCAGCGGGGGACAGGGTAGCGAGCAGTACTTC. This chain connects TRBV11-2 to TRBJ2-7; 9 bases agree with TRBD1. The CDR3 is 13 residues long. Germline V gene sequence: CDR1 SGHAT, CDR2 FQNNGV. Losses at the gene ends were 5 bases for V and 6 bases for J; bases not matched to a gene: 5.

This sequence joins TRBV5-4 and TRBJ2-7; possible D gene TRBD2, 5 bases. V gave up 4 bases and J gave up 1 base, with 15 bases separating them. Germline assignment: CDR1 SGHNT and CDR2 YYREEE (reference sequence). The CDR3 sequence is 15 residues long. The CDR3 DNA follows: TGTGCCAGCAGCCCCCCGGGGATAGCGTCCTACGAGCAGTACTTC. It yields the protein CASSPPGIASYEQYF.

The chain recombines TRBV11-3 with TRBJ2-3; TRBD2 aligns across 10 bases. V trimming: 4 bases; J trimming: 1 base; junction bases outside the gene matches: 8. Germline CDR1 SGHNT, CDR2 YENEEA. CDR3 length: 17 residues. The CDR3 DNA reads as TGTGCCAGCAGCTCAAGACTAGCGGGCCGCGGCACAGATACGCAGTATTTT. Residues: CASSSRLAGRGTDTQYF.

This chain connects TRBV29-1 to TRBJ2-3, with 9 bases lining up with TRBD1. The ends lost 0 bases at V and 6 bases at J; junction bases unmatched: 7. The CDR3 runs 15 residues. The germline gives CDR1 SQVTM, CDR2 ANQGSEA. Written as DNA, the CDR3 is TGCAGCGTTGAAGATCCAGACAGGGGGTCGGATACGCAGTATTTT. Its translation is CSVEDPDRGSDTQYF.

This rearrangement joins TRBV11-3 to TRBJ2-3; TRBD1 matches at 7 bases. Per the germline V gene, CDR1 is SGHNT and CDR2 is YENEEA. Trimming took 3 bases from V and 2 from J; bases not matched to a gene: 2. The CDR3 runs 14 residues. CDR3 in DNA: TGTGCCAGCAGCTTGGGACAGACCACAGATACGCAGTATTTT. It specifies CASSLGQTTDTQYF.

For this clone: One junction end does not reproduce the germline sequence, and a read error may be involved. This chain joins TRBV28 and TRBJ2-7; weak D call: TRBD1 (6 bases). Per germline, CDR1 MDHEN and CDR2 SYDVKM. This CDR3 has 12 amino acids. CDR3 loop: CASGGGRDIRDF. For the CDR3, the DNA is TGTGCCAGCGGTGGCGGCCGGGACATCCGGGACTTC.

The chain has TRBV30 and TRBJ1-5; D may be TRBD1 (5 bases). V lost 1 base to trimming and J lost 6 bases, with 13 bases between them. The germline CDR1 and CDR2 sequences are GTSNPN and SVGIG (reference sequence). The CDR3 extends over 14 amino acids. CDR3 loop: CAWSGRGWIQPQHF. CDR3 nucleotides: TGTGCCTGGAGTGGGAGGGGTTGGATTCAGCCCCAGCATTTT.

This clone was seen just once. As DNA, the CDR3 is TGTGCCATCAGTGAGCAAGATACGCAGTATTTT. Its translation: CAISEQDTQYF. The chain uses TRBV10-3 and TRBJ2-3; D is ambiguous. The CDR3 is 11 amino acids. The V gene lost 2 bases and the J gene lost 5 bases, with 2 bases spanning the gap. Germline CDR1 ENHRY, CDR2 SYGVKD.

The CDR3 here is CAWRIGHSGEKLFF. In DNA, the CDR3 is TGTGCCTGGAGGATTGGACATTCTGGTGAAAAACTGTTTTTT. The chain has TRBV30 and TRBJ1-4, with D perhaps TRBD1 (5 bases). From germline, CDR1 is GTSNPN and CDR2 SVGIG (reference sequence). Trimming pared 3 bases from V and 7 bases from J, leaving 15 bases between. This CDR3 is 14 amino acids long.

The chain employs TRBV7-9 and TRBJ2-1; possible D gene TRBD2, 6 bases. V was pared by 5 bases and J by 3 bases, with 8 bases between. The germline CDR1 and CDR2 sequences are SEHNR and FQNEAQ (reference sequence). This CDR3 is 13 amino acids long. CDR3 sequence (DNA): TGTGCCAGCAGCCAGACTAGCTACAATGAGCAGTTCTTC. Encoded protein: CASSQTSYNEQFF.